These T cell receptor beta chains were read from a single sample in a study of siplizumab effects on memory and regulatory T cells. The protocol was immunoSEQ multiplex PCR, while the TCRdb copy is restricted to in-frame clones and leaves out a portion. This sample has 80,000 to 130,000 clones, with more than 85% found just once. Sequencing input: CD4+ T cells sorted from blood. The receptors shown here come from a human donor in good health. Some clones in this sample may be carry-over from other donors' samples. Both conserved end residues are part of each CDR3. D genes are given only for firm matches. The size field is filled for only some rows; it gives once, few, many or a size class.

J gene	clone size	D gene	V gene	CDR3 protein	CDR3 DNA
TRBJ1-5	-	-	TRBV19	CASSPSPGSLFVNQPQHF	TGTGCCAGTAGTCCCTCCCCGGGTTCCCTCTTCGTCAATCAGCCCCAGCATTTT
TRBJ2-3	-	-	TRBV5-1	CASSLVDTQYF	TGCGCCAGCAGCTTGGTGGATACGCAGTATTTT
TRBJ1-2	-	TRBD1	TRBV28	CASSPYGTGYYGYTF	TGTGCCAGCAGCCCCTATGGGACAGGGTACTATGGCTACACCTTC
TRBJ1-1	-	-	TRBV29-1	CSGMNTEAFF	TGCAGCGGTATGAACACTGAAGCTTTCTTT
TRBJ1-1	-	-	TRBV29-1	CSVGPGAHEAFF	TGCAGCGTCGGACCGGGGGCCCATGAAGCTTTCTTT
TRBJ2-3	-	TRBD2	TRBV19	CASSLGLAGGVSTDTQYF	TGTGCCAGTAGTTTAGGACTAGCGGGAGGTGTGTCCACAGATACGCAGTATTTT
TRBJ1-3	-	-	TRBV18	CASSHGTHQGGNTIYF	TGTGCCAGCTCACATGGAACCCACCAGGGAGGAAACACCATATATTTT
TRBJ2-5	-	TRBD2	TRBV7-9	CASSGTLAGGETQYF	TGTGCCAGCAGCGGGACTCTAGCGGGAGGAGAGACCCAGTACTTC
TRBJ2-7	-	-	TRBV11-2	CASSLSTGYSYEQYF	TGTGCCAGCAGCTTAAGCACAGGATATTCCTACGAGCAGTACTTC
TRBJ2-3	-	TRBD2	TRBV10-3	CAISVPSGRSGADTQYF	TGTGCCATCAGTGTGCCTAGCGGGAGGTCCGGGGCAGATACGCAGTATTTT
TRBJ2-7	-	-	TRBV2	CASKGGIYEQYF	TGTGCCAGCAAGGGGGGGATCTACGAGCAGTACTTC
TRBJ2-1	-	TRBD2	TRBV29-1	CSVEASGRNEQFF	TGCAGCGTTGAGGCTAGCGGGAGGAATGAGCAGTTCTTC
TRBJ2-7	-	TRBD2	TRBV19	CASSINGLAADEQYF	TGTGCCAGTAGTATAAATGGACTAGCGGCGGACGAGCAGTACTTC
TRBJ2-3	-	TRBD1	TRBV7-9	CASSLGQGNTDTQYF	TGTGCCAGCAGCTTAGGACAGGGGAACACAGATACGCAGTATTTT
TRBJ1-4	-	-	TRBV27	CASSFQPNEKLFF	TGTGCCAGCAGTTTTCAACCGAATGAAAAACTGTTTTTT
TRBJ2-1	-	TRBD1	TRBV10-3	CATLSPQGARNEQFF	TGTGCCACCCTAAGCCCACAGGGGGCGCGGAATGAGCAGTTCTTC
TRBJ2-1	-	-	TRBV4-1	CASSPLSGVLYNEQFF	TGCGCCAGCAGCCCCCTTTCAGGGGTCCTTTACAATGAGCAGTTCTTC
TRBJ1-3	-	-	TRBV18	CASSPSMSGNTIYF	TGTGCCAGCTCACCAAGTATGAGCGGAAACACCATATATTTT
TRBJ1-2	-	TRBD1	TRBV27	CASSFRTGDYGYTF	TGTGCCAGCAGTTTCAGGACAGGGGACTATGGCTACACCTTC
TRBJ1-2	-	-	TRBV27	CASSLSSAASRYGYTF	TGTGCCAGCAGTTTATCGTCGGCCGCGTCCCGATATGGCTACACCTTC
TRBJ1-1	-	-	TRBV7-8	CASSLVTATEAFF	TGTGCCAGCAGCTTAGTGACCGCGACTGAAGCTTTCTTT
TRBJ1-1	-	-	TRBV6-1	CANVGPEGRRGAFF	TGTGCCAACGTGGGGCCCGAGGGCCGAAGAGGAGCTTTCTTT
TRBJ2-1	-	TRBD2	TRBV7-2	CASSLGGGRAIDEQFF	TGTGCCAGCAGCTTAGGGGGCGGGAGGGCCATAGATGAGCAGTTCTTC
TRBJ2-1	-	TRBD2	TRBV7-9	CASSLNSGSHYNEQFF	TGTGCCAGCAGCTTAAATAGCGGGAGCCACTACAATGAGCAGTTCTTC
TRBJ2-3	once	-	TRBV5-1	CASSLGYNLDTQYF	TGCGCCAGCAGCTTGGGCTATAACCTTGATACGCAGTATTTT
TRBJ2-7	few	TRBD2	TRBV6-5	CASSSQTSGRYEQYF	TGTGCCAGCAGTTCCCAGACTAGCGGGAGGTACGAGCAGTACTTC
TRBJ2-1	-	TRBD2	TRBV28	CASSPIAGAYNEQFF	TGTGCCAGCAGTCCCATAGCGGGAGCCTACAATGAGCAGTTCTTC
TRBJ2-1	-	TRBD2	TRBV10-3	CAIRRGTSGVHNEQFF	TGTGCCATCAGACGAGGGACTAGCGGGGTTCACAATGAGCAGTTCTTC
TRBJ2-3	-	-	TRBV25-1	CASSDRAVSTDTQYF	TGTGCCAGCAGTGACAGGGCGGTTAGCACAGATACGCAGTATTTT
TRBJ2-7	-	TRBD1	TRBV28	CASSSGQGGSYEQYF	TGTGCCAGCAGTTCCGGACAGGGGGGGTCCTACGAGCAGTACTTC
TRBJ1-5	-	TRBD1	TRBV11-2	CASSRGLSNQPQHF	TGTGCCAGCTCCAGGGGGCTGAGCAATCAGCCCCAGCATTTT
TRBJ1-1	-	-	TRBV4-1	CASSPRGMNTEAFF	TGCGCCAGCAGCCCCCGGGGGATGAACACTGAAGCTTTCTTT
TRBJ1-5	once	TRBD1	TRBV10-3	CAISRDRGGNQPQHF	TGTGCCATCAGTAGGGACAGGGGAGGGAATCAGCCCCAGCATTTT
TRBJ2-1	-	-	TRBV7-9	CASSLSTGYNEQFF	TGTGCCAGCAGCCTATCCACGGGGTACAATGAGCAGTTCTTC
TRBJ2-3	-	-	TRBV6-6	CASRRSGSTDTQYF	TGTGCCAGCCGGAGAAGCGGAAGCACAGATACGCAGTATTTT
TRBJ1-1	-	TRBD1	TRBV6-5	CASSPRDSGNTEAFF	TGTGCCAGCAGTCCCCGGGACAGCGGGAACACTGAAGCTTTCTTT
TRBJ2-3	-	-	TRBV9	CASSVDHVGGDTQYF	TGTGCCAGCAGCGTAGATCACGTTGGGGGAGATACGCAGTATTTT
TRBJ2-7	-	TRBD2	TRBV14	CASSLGGRDEQYF	TGTGCCAGCAGCCTCGGGGGGAGGGACGAGCAGTACTTC
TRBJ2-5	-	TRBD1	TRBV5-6	CASSPGQVQETQYF	TGTGCCAGCAGCCCCGGACAGGTTCAAGAGACCCAGTACTTC
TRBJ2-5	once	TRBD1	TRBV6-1	CASNSPGGLETQYF	TGTGCCAGCAACAGTCCAGGGGGTTTGGAGACCCAGTACTTC
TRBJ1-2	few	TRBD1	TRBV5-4	CASSFNRGKGYGYTF	TGTGCCAGCAGCTTCAACAGGGGGAAGGGCTATGGCTACACCTTC
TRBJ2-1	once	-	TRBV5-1	CASSLNLDNEQFF	TGCGCCAGCAGCTTGAACCTAGACAATGAGCAGTTCTTC
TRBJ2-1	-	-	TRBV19	CGSSGVYNEQFF	TGTGGCTCGTCAGGTGTATACAATGAGCAGTTCTTC
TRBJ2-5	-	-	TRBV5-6	CASDQGRSETQYF	TGTGCCAGCGACCAGGGTCGGTCAGAGACCCAGTACTTC
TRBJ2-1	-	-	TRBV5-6	CASSLGGDNEQFF	TGTGCCAGCAGCTTGGGCGGCGACAATGAGCAGTTCTTC
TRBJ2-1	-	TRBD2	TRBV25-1	CASTTSGISGEQFF	TGTGCCAGCACGACTAGCGGGATTTCCGGTGAGCAGTTCTTC
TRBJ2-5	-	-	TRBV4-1	CASSQDLSADQETQYF	TGCGCCAGCAGCCAAGATCTTTCTGCGGATCAAGAGACCCAGTACTTC
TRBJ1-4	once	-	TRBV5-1	CASSLTPQGEKLFF	TGCGCCAGCAGCCTGACCCCGCAGGGGGAAAAACTGTTTTTT
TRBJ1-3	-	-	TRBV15	CATSRDRGLTSGNTIYF	TGTGCCACCAGCAGAGATAGGGGCCTTACCTCTGGAAACACCATATATTTT
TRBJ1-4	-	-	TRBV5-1	CASSLGRGKEKLFF	TGCGCCAGCAGCTTGGGAAGGGGTAAAGAAAAACTGTTTTTT
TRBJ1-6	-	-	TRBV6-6	CATAAPYNSPLHF	TGTGCCACCGCGGCCCCCTATAATTCACCCCTCCACTTT
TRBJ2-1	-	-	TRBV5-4	CASSLVGSGEWNEQFF	TGTGCCAGCAGCTTGGTTGGGTCGGGGGAATGGAATGAGCAGTTCTTC
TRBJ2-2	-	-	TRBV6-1	CASSDTANTGELFF	TGTGCCAGCAGCGACACGGCGAACACCGGGGAGCTGTTTTTT